Below, 27 T cell receptor beta chains from the same sample are listed, as sequenced in a study of T cell responses to AZD1222 COVID-19 vaccine. TCRdb's copy holds only in-frame clones and misses some; the assay was immunoSEQ multiplex PCR. The table lists about 70,000 clones, about 85% of them singletons. The starting material was peripheral blood, obtained on day 0 of AZD1222 vaccination. These receptors were taken from an adult in good health.

The J gene is TRBJ2-1, the V gene TRBV6-5; 8 bases fit TRBD2. The CDR3 spans 12 residues. Per germline, CDR1 MNHEY and CDR2 SVGAGI. The ends lost 9 bases at V and 7 bases at J; junction bases unmatched: 5. The CDR3 sequence: CASSAGANEQFF. The CDR3 DNA sequence: TGTGCCAGTTCAGCGGGAGCGAATGAGCAGTTCTTC.

The chain has TRBV2 and TRBJ2-3; 7 bases align to TRBD1. V lost 6 bases, J lost 6 bases, and 9 bases stayed unmatched. The CDR3 covers 14 residues. The germline V gene encodes CDR1 SNHLY and CDR2 FYNNEI. The CDR3 coding sequence is TGTGCCAGCAGCCCGGACAGGACCTCGGATACGCAGTATTTT. It specifies CASSPDRTSDTQYF. The full variable domain, with the rest looked up from reference TRBV2 and TRBJ2-3, is EPEVTQTPSHQVTQMGQEVILRCVPISNHLYFYWYRQILGQKVEFLVSFYNNEISEKSEIFDDQFSVERPDGSNFTLKIRSTKLEDSAMYFCASSPDRTSDTQYFGPGTRLTVL.

V is TRBV6-5 and J is TRBJ1-2; D gene unclear. Per germline, CDR1 MNHEY and CDR2 SVGAGI. V was cut by 2 bases and J by 5 bases, with 12 bases left in between. The CDR3 is 14 residues long. The chain's CDR3 is CASSYASETYGYTF. The CDR3 DNA follows: TGTGCCAGCAGTTACGCCTCGGAGACTTATGGCTACACCTTC.

J is TRBJ1-1 and V is TRBV11-2, with D unresolved. Trimming removed 2 bases from V and 0 bases from J, with 4 bases in between. Germline values: CDR1 SGHAT, CDR2 FQNNGV. The CDR3 has 13 amino acids. This chain's CDR3 is CASSLNLNTEAFF. DNA of the CDR3: TGTGCCAGCAGCTTAAACCTGAACACTGAAGCTTTCTTT. Drawing the rest from reference TRBV11-2 and TRBJ1-1, the complete variable domain is EAGVAQSPRYKIIEKRQSVAFWCNPISGHATLYWYQQILGQGPKLLIQFQNNGVVDDSQLPKDRFSAERLKGVDSTLKIQPAKLEDSAVYLCASSLNLNTEAFFGQGTRLTVV.

The rearrangement uses TRBV3-1 (or the pseudogene TRBV3-2) and TRBJ2-5; TRBD2 aligns across 7 bases. Trimming at V came to 4 bases and at J to 2 bases, leaving 4 bases not matched to a gene. Germline lookup yields CDR1 LGHDT and CDR2 YNNKEL (reference sequence). This CDR3 has 14 residues. The DNA for the CDR3 is TGTGCCAGCAGCCGCTCCGGGGGGCAAGAGACCCAGTACTTC. This gives the protein CASSRSGGQETQYF.

The chain links TRBV7-2 to TRBJ2-4; D gene uncertain. The CDR3 contains 11 residues. In germline, CDR1 is SGHTA, CDR2 FQGNSA. V was cut by 5 bases and J by 7 bases, with 6 bases left in between. CDR3 in DNA: TGTGCCAGCAGCCCTGGGAACATTCAGTACTTC. Encoded protein: CASSPGNIQYF.

This clone was recorded a few times. The rearrangement uses TRBV5-1 and TRBJ2-7, with 9 bases matching TRBD2. Germline CDR1 reads SGHRS; CDR2 reads YFSETQ. The CDR3 extends over 17 amino acids. V lost 6 bases and J lost 1; bases outside the gene matches: 14. DNA of the CDR3: TGCGCCAGCATGCCAGGACTAGCGACATTCCTGTCCTACGAGCAGTACTTC. Translation: CASMPGLATFLSYEQYF.

In the case of this clone: The junction and the germline gene differ at one end; a read error may be behind it. The chain couples TRBV29-1 to TRBJ1-1; D gene uncertain. This CDR3 spans 14 amino acids. Germline-derived CDR1 and CDR2 are SQVTM and ANQGSEA. The CDR3 DNA reads as TGCAGCGCTGAAGAACAAGGGTCTAACACTGAAGCTTTCTTT. This translates into CSAEEQGSNTEAFF. The full variable domain, rest sourced from reference TRBV29-1 and TRBJ1-1, is SAVISQKPSRDICQRGTSLTIQCQVDSQVTMMFWYRQQPGQSLTLIATANQGSEATYESGFVIDKFPISRPNLTFSTLTVSNMSPEDSSIYLCSAEEQGSNTEAFFGQGTRLTVV.

Details on this clone: Other nucleotide sequences in the sample specify the same CDR3. The rearrangement uses TRBV18 and TRBJ1-1; D is unclear. Germline CDR1 and CDR2: KGHSH and LQKENI. This CDR3 contains 14 residues. Trimming cost V 3 bases and J 1 base, with 9 bases left between them. The CDR3: CASSPLRENTEAFF. In DNA form, the CDR3 reads TGTGCCAGCTCACCCTTGAGGGAGAACACTGAAGCTTTCTTT.

This clone has only one observation. J is TRBJ2-1 and V is TRBV10-3; 8 nucleotides line up with TRBD2. The CDR3 is made up of 14 amino acids. Germline CDR1 reads ENHRY; CDR2 reads SYGVKD. V lost 7 bases to trimming and J lost 8 bases; unmatched junction nucleotides: 10. CDR3 residues: CAINELADPDEQFF. In nucleotides, the CDR3 is TGTGCCATCAACGAACTAGCGGACCCGGATGAGCAGTTCTTC.

This rearrangement joins TRBV18 to TRBJ2-7, with 7 nucleotides matching TRBD1. Trimming at V came to 3 bases and at J to 3 bases, leaving 8 bases not matched to a gene. This CDR3 is 15 amino acids long. CDR1 and CDR2 (germline): KGHSH, LQKENI. DNA of the CDR3: TGTGCCAGCTCACCCCCCCGGGACAGAGTCTACGAGCAGTACTTC. Translating it yields CASSPPRDRVYEQYF.

The chain links TRBV7-2 to TRBJ1-6; TRBD1 is a possible D gene (5 bases). Germline V lookup: CDR1 SGHTA, CDR2 FQGNSA. CDR3 size: 16 residues. Trimming cost V 1 base and J 9 bases, with 16 bases left between them. The CDR3 loop reads CASSLGGTPDASPLHF. CDR3 nucleotide sequence: TGTGCCAGCAGCTTAGGGGGGACCCCCGACGCTTCACCCCTCCACTTT.

V and J are TRBV13 and TRBJ2-5, with TRBD2 as a possible D gene (5 bases). V dropped 3 bases and J dropped 5 bases, with 13 bases sitting between them. This CDR3 region has 14 residues. The V gene's germline CDR1 is PRHDT and CDR2 FYEKMQ (reference sequence). The CDR3 reads CASSFLPRRETQYF. The CDR3 region has the DNA TGTGCCAGCAGCTTTCTTCCCCGGAGGGAGACCCAGTACTTC.

The chain couples TRBV10-1 to TRBJ2-1; D gene unclear. The germline V gene encodes CDR1 WNHNN and CDR2 SYGVQD (reference sequence). CDR3 length: 13 amino acids. Trimming removed 0 bases from V and 4 bases from J, with 4 bases in between. CDR3 DNA sequence: TGCGCCAGCAGTGAGTCTGGGTACAATGAGCAGTTCTTC. This sequence encodes CASSESGYNEQFF.

In its sample, this clone was seen once. V usage is TRBV7-9 and J usage is TRBJ1-4; 8 bases map to TRBD1. Trimming cost V 1 base and J 2 bases; bases outside gene matches: 0. Germline V CDR1 and CDR2: SEHNR, FQNEAQ (reference sequence). This CDR3 spans 15 amino acids. Here the CDR3 DNA reads TGTGCCAGCAGCTTAGGGGACAGGACTAATGAAAAACTGTTTTTT. Residues: CASSLGDRTNEKLFF.

The V and J genes are TRBV9 and TRBJ2-2; D tentatively reads TRBD1 or TRBD2 (5 bases each). Trimming left V 7 bases short and J 7 bases short, with 26 bases between. The length of the CDR3 is 17 residues. Germline V gene data show CDR1 as SGDLS and CDR2 as YYNGEE. In nucleotides, the CDR3 is TGTGCCAGCGCCCGGAGTGGGGGTCCCTCGATGGACGGGGAGCTGTTTTTT. Encoded protein: CASARSGGPSMDGELFF.

V and J are TRBV7-2 and TRBJ2-3; the match to TRBD2 covers 12 bases. Per the germline V gene, CDR1 is SGHTA and CDR2 is FQGNSA. V was pared by 5 bases and J by 15 bases, with 12 bases of the junction left unmatched. CDR3 size: 14 residues. CDR3 nucleotides: TGTGCCAGCAGCACCCGGACTAGCGGGGCCCCGCCTTATTTT. It is translated as CASSTRTSGAPPYF.

This clone occurred a few times. J is TRBJ2-3 and V is TRBV13; D tentatively fits TRBD1 or TRBD2 (5 bases each). Trimming took 6 bases from V and 6 from J, leaving 22 bases between them. CDR1 and CDR2 from the germline V gene are PRHDT and FYEKMQ (reference sequence). The CDR3 runs 16 residues. CDR3 DNA sequence: TGTGCCAGCAGGTTGCGGGCAGGGACCTTCCCCGATACGCAGTATTTT. Protein sequence: CASRLRAGTFPDTQYF.

This clone was observed once. This rearrangement joins TRBV7-9 to TRBJ2-1, with 7 bases that match TRBD1. This CDR3 comprises 18 residues. V lost 3 bases to trimming and J lost 0 bases; unmatched junction nucleotides: 11. Germline values: CDR1 SEHNR, CDR2 FQNEAQ (reference sequence). The DNA for the CDR3 is TGTGCCAGCAGCTTCTACCGACAGGGCGAATACTCCTACAATGAGCAGTTCTTC. Amino acid sequence: CASSFYRQGEYSYNEQFF. The full variable domain, with the rest looked up from reference TRBV7-9 and TRBJ2-1, is DTGVSQNPRHKITKRGQNVTFRCDPISEHNRLYWYRQTLGQGPEFLTYFQNEAQLEKSRLLSDRFSAERPKGSFSTLEIQRTEQGDSAMYLCASSFYRQGEYSYNEQFFGPGTRLTVL.

This chain joins TRBV19 and TRBJ2-2; 10 bases map to TRBD1. The junction had 10 bases not matched to a gene; V was cut back by 2 bases and J by 4 bases. The CDR3 runs to 18 residues. Germline CDR1 LNHDA, CDR2 SQIVND (reference sequence). Written as DNA, the CDR3 is TGTGCCAGTAGTATATGGACAGGGGGACGGTACGTCACCGGGGAGCTGTTTTTT. Encoded protein: CASSIWTGGRYVTGELFF.

The chain recombines TRBV19 with TRBJ1-2; tentatively, D is TRBD1 (5 bases). V lost 7 bases and J 5 bases, leaving 17 bases between the germline ends. CDR1 LNHDA and CDR2 SQIVND come from the germline V gene (reference sequence). The CDR3 extends over 14 amino acids. The CDR3 DNA reads TGTGCCAGTACCTCGACAGTTCGGGTTTATGGCTACACCTTC. Its protein product is CASTSTVRVYGYTF.

There are a few counts of this clone. This chain joins TRBV7-6 and TRBJ2-3; tentative D call: TRBD1 (6 bases). Germline CDR1 SGHVS, CDR2 FNYEAQ. Trimming removed 7 bases at V and 0 bases at J, with 14 bases between. The CDR3 covers 15 residues. The CDR3 DNA is TGTGCCAGCACCCTAAAGACAGGTAGCACAGATACGCAGTATTTT. The encoded protein is CASTLKTGSTDTQYF.

The chain uses TRBV7-9 and TRBJ1-2, with TRBD1 identical over 7 bases. Looked up from germline, CDR1 is SEHNR and CDR2 is FQNEAQ (reference sequence). This CDR3 contains 15 residues. The trim removed 3 bases at V and 5 bases at J, leaving 9 bases unmatched. CDR3 loop: CASSLGVTGEYGYTF. The CDR3 DNA is TGTGCCAGCAGCTTGGGCGTTACAGGGGAGTATGGCTACACCTTC.

The chain has TRBV27 and TRBJ1-1, with a weak D call TRBD1 (5 bases). Trimming removed 6 bases from V and 0 bases from J, with 11 bases in between. Germline-derived CDR1 and CDR2 are MNHEY and SMNVEV (reference sequence). The CDR3 consists of 14 residues. This CDR3 is CASSHAGLNTEAFF. The CDR3 DNA sequence: TGTGCCAGCAGCCATGCGGGGCTGAACACTGAAGCTTTCTTT.

V and J are TRBV9 and TRBJ1-5, with D possibly being TRBD1 (5 bases). CDR3 size: 13 residues. V was clipped by 0 bases and J by 9 bases, with 10 bases between them. Germline values: CDR1 SGDLS, CDR2 YYNGEE. The CDR3 nucleotides are TGTGCCAGCAGCGTAGGGGATGGGGGGCCCCAGCATTTT. It is translated as CASSVGDGGPQHF.

The chain is built from TRBV6-5 and TRBJ1-1, with D tentatively TRBD1 (5 bases). Trimming took off 4 bases at V and 1 base at J, with 13 bases between the two ends. The germline V gene has CDR1 MNHEY and CDR2 SVGAGI. The CDR3 has 15 amino acids. The CDR3: CASSSPRGENTEAFF. CDR3 DNA: TGTGCCAGCAGTTCCCCCCGGGGGGAGAACACTGAAGCTTTCTTT.

This clone was seen a few times. The genes are TRBV7-2 and TRBJ2-7, with D perhaps matching TRBD1 or TRBD2 (5 bases each). This CDR3 spans 15 amino acids. CDR1 is SGHTA, CDR2 FQGNSA, per germline. Trimming took off 4 bases at V and 3 bases at J, with 16 bases between the two ends. DNA for the CDR3: TGTGCCAGCAGCTATACGGCGAAGGGGAGCTACGAGCAGTACTTC. Translated: CASSYTAKGSYEQYF.